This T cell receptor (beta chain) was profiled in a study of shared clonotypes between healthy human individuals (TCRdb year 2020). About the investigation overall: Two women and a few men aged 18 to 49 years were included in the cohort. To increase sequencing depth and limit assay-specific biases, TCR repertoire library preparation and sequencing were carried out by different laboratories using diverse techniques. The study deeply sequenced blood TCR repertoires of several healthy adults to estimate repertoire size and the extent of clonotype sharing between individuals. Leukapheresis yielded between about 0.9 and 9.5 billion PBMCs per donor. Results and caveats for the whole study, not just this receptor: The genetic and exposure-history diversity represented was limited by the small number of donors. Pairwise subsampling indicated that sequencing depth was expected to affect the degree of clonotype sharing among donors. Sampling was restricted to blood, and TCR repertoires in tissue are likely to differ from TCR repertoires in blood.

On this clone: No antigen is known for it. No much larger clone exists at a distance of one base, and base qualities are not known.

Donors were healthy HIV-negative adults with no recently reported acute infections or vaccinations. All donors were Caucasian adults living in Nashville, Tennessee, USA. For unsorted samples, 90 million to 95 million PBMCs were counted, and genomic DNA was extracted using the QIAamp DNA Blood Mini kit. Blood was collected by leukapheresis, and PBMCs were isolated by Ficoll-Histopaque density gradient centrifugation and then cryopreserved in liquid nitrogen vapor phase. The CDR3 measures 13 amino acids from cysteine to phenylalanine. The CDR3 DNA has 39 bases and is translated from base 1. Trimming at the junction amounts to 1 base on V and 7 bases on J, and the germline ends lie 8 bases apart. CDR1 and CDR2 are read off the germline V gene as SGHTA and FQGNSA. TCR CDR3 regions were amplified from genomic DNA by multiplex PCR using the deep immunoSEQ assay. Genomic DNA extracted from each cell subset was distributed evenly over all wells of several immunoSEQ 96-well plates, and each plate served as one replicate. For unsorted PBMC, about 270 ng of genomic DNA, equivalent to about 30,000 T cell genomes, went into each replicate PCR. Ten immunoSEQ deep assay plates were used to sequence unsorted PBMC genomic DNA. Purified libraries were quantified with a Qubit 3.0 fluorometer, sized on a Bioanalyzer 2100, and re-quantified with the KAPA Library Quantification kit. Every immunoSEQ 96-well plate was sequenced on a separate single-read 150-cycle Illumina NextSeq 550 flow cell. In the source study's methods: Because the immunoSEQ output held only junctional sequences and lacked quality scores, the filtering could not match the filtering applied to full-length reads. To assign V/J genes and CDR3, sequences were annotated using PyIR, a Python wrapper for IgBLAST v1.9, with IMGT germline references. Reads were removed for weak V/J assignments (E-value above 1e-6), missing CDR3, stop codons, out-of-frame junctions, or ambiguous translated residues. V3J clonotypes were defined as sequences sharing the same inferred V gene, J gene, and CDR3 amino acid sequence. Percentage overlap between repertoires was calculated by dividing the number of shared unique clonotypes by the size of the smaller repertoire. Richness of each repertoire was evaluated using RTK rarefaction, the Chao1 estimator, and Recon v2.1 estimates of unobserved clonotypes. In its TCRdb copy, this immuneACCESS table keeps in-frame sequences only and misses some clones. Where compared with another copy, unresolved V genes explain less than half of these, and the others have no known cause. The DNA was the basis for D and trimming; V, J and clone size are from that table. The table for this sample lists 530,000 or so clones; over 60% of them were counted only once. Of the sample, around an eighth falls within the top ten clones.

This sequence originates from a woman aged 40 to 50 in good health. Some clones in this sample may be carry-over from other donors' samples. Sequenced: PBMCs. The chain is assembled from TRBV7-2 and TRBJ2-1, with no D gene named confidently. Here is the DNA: TGTGCCAGCAGCTTAGTATTTGGGAATGAGCAGTTCTTC. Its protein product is CASSLVFGNEQFF.